This is a list of T cell receptor beta chains from one sample in a study of T cell responses to AZD1222 COVID-19 vaccine. This table comes from immunoSEQ multiplex PCR, and its TCRdb copy is limited to in-frame clones, with some not included. Of about 150,000 clones listed, approximately 94% were seen once; the top ten hold around 1.3%. Material: peripheral blood, obtained on day 0 of AZD1222 vaccination. These receptors all stem from an adult in good health. Each CDR3 is given with its conserved first and last residue. The order of the fields is D gene, CDR3 length, J gene, V gene, clone size, CDR3 protein, CDR3 DNA. A D gene is named only where the DNA matches it firmly. Clone size appears in some rows only: once, few, many, or a class for an expanded clone.

-,11,TRBJ2-1,TRBV5-5,-,CASSLAVVQFF,TGTGCCAGCAGCTTGGCAGTTGTGCAGTTCTTC
-,13,TRBJ1-6,TRBV3-1/TRBV3-2,-,CASSQEGNVPLHF,TGTGCCAGCAGCCAAGAAGGGAATGTACCCCTCCACTTT
-,16,TRBJ1-5,TRBV6-2/TRBV6-3,-,CASSYSGMNAAQPQHF,TGTGCCAGCAGTTATAGTGGGATGAACGCCGCTCAGCCCCAGCATTTT
-,12,TRBJ2-1,TRBV11-3,once,CASGLAPNEQFF,TGTGCCAGTGGGCTAGCTCCCAATGAGCAGTTCTTC
TRBD2,17,TRBJ2-2,TRBV4-2,-,CASSHSRALAGSRELFF,TGTGCCAGCAGCCACTCACGCGCACTAGCGGGGAGCCGGGAGCTGTTTTTT
-,14,TRBJ1-4,TRBV2,-,CASSKGQANEKLFF,TGTGCCAGCAGTAAGGGGCAGGCTAATGAAAAACTGTTTTTT
TRBD1,16,TRBJ2-5,TRBV6-2/TRBV6-3,-,CASSYPDRGRGKTQYF,TGTGCCAGCAGTTACCCGGACAGGGGGCGCGGGAAGACCCAGTACTTC
-,13,TRBJ2-5,TRBV9,-,CASSVNSDSTQYF,TGTGCCAGCAGCGTGAACTCCGACTCGACCCAGTACTTC
-,16,TRBJ1-5,TRBV5-1,few,CASSLSGDYSNQPQHF,TGCGCCAGCAGCTTGTCCGGTGACTATAGCAATCAGCCCCAGCATTTT
-,13,TRBJ2-1,TRBV5-4,-,CASSLNSYNEQFF,TGTGCCAGCAGCTTAAACTCGTACAATGAGCAGTTCTTC
-,14,TRBJ1-5,TRBV28,-,CASLVLGSGQPQHF,TGTGCCAGCCTGGTCCTGGGGTCCGGTCAGCCCCAGCATTTT
-,13,TRBJ2-3,TRBV12-5,-,CASGLGRTDTQYF,TGTGCTAGTGGTCTAGGCCGCACAGATACGCAGTATTTT
-,12,TRBJ2-1,TRBV2,-,CASIGQYNEQFF,TGTGCCAGCATTGGGCAGTACAATGAGCAGTTCTTC
-,12,TRBJ2-3,TRBV24-1,-,CATSGQGDTQYF,TGTGCCACCAGTGGGCAGGGGGATACGCAGTATTTT
-,12,TRBJ1-2,TRBV5-6,-,CASSLDGYGYTF,TGTGCCAGCAGCTTGGACGGATATGGCTACACCTTC
-,17,TRBJ1-5,TRBV27,-,CASSPTRSGGLNQPQHF,TGTGCCAGCAGTCCGACCCGGTCAGGAGGACTCAATCAGCCCCAGCATTTT
-,14,TRBJ2-4,TRBV6-5,-,CASSYGPGGNIQYF,TGTGCCAGCAGTTACGGGCCCGGGGGCAACATTCAGTACTTC
-,13,TRBJ1-2,TRBV28,-,CASRTGTNYGYTF,TGTGCCAGCAGGACAGGAACTAACTATGGCTACACCTTC
-,15,TRBJ1-4,TRBV7-9,-,CASSRTGMMNEKLFF,TGTGCCAGCAGCCGAACAGGAATGATGAATGAAAAACTGTTTTTT
-,14,TRBJ1-1,TRBV27,once,CASSKVIKDTEAFF,TGTGCCAGCAGTAAGGTTATTAAGGACACTGAAGCTTTCTTT
TRBD2,20,TRBJ2-5,TRBV7-8,-,CASSSPMTSGRRGYQETQYF,TGTGCCAGCAGCTCCCCTATGACTAGCGGGAGGAGAGGGTACCAAGAGACCCAGTACTTC
-,14,TRBJ1-5,TRBV19,-,CASSMEQINQPQHF,TGTGCCAGTAGTATGGAACAAATCAATCAGCCCCAGCATTTT
-,13,TRBJ1-1,TRBV30,few,CAWSVSSGTEAFF,TGTGCCTGGAGTGTGAGTTCGGGCACTGAAGCTTTCTTT
-,15,TRBJ1-3,TRBV28,-,CASGISTATGNTIYF,TGTGCCAGCGGTATCTCCACAGCTACAGGAAACACCATATATTTT
TRBD2,17,TRBJ2-1,TRBV19,-,CASTFYYGTSGHNEQFF,TGTGCCAGTACATTTTACTACGGGACTAGCGGTCACAATGAGCAGTTCTTC
-,12,TRBJ2-3,TRBV2,-,CASSIGTDTQYF,TGTGCCAGCTCAATAGGGACAGATACGCAGTATTTT
-,13,TRBJ1-2,TRBV6-5,-,CASSYLAGVGYTF,TGTGCCAGCAGTTACCTGGCCGGGGTTGGCTACACCTTC
-,15,TRBJ1-4,TRBV5-1,-,CASSLGQIVNEKLFF,TGCGCCAGCAGCTTGGGACAGATAGTTAATGAAAAACTGTTTTTT
TRBD1,13,TRBJ1-6,TRBV10-2,-,CASRTGDNSPLHF,TGCGCCAGCAGAACAGGGGATAATTCACCCCTCCACTTT
-,15,TRBJ2-2,TRBV16,-,CASSHTQPNTGELFF,TGTGCCAGCAGCCATACACAACCTAACACCGGGGAGCTGTTTTTT
-,12,TRBJ2-2,TRBV29-1,-,CSGTGYGGELFF,TGCAGCGGTACAGGGTACGGCGGGGAGCTGTTTTTT
TRBD1,13,TRBJ1-1,TRBV6-2/TRBV6-3,-,CASSDRGYTEAFF,TGTGCCAGCAGTGACAGGGGCTACACTGAAGCTTTCTTT
-,15,TRBJ1-1,TRBV6-5,-,CASTALGHRVSEAFF,TGTGCCAGCACTGCCCTGGGACACCGCGTCTCTGAAGCTTTCTTT
-,14,TRBJ2-3,TRBV7-2,-,CASSFLSQADTQYF,TGTGCCAGCAGCTTCTTAAGCCAGGCAGATACGCAGTATTTT
TRBD1,12,TRBJ1-2,TRBV29-1,-,CSVSGQGYGYTF,TGCAGCGTTTCCGGACAGGGGTATGGCTACACCTTC
-,12,TRBJ1-1,TRBV19,once,CASITPNTEAFF,TGTGCCAGTATAACACCGAACACTGAAGCTTTCTTT
TRBD2,13,TRBJ2-3,TRBV30,-,CAWSVGGADTQYF,TGTGCCTGGAGTGTGGGGGGGGCAGATACGCAGTATTTT
TRBD2,13,TRBJ2-5,TRBV29-1,-,CSVEGGGKETQYF,TGCAGCGTTGAGGGCGGGGGAAAAGAGACCCAGTACTTC
-,13,TRBJ1-6,TRBV11-2,-,CASSLTLDSPLHF,TGTGCCAGCAGCTTAACCCTCGATTCACCCCTCCACTTT
-,15,TRBJ1-1,TRBV7-9,-,CASSSQGRGSRGAFF,TGTGCCAGCAGCTCTCAGGGCCGGGGGAGTCGGGGAGCTTTCTTT
-,13,TRBJ1-1,TRBV7-9,once,CASTPEMNTEAFF,TGTGCCAGCACCCCAGAGATGAACACTGAAGCTTTCTTT
-,20,TRBJ1-1,TRBV6-2/TRBV6-3,-,CASSYGTTGLRTVRNTEAFF,TGTGCCAGCAGTTACGGGACAACAGGGCTAAGGACGGTAAGGAACACTGAAGCTTTCTTT
-,17,TRBJ2-2,TRBV19,-,CASSTGREGGGHGELFF,TGTGCCAGTAGTACTGGTCGAGAGGGGGGCGGACACGGGGAGCTGTTTTTT
TRBD1,14,TRBJ2-5,TRBV7-9,-,CASSFTGGQETQYF,TGTGCCAGCAGCTTTACAGGGGGACAAGAGACCCAGTACTTC
TRBD1,20,TRBJ1-5,TRBV5-8,-,CASSFLTGREIGHSNQPQHF,TGTGCCAGCAGCTTCCTGACAGGGCGGGAAATAGGTCATAGCAATCAGCCCCAGCATTTT
-,15,TRBJ1-2,TRBV6-5,-,CASSYRDSGNYGYTF,TGTGCCAGCAGTTACCGTGACAGTGGCAACTATGGCTACACCTTC
-,14,TRBJ1-3,TRBV14,-,CASSQDFRGNTIYF,TGTGCCAGCAGCCAAGATTTTCGGGGAAACACCATATATTTT